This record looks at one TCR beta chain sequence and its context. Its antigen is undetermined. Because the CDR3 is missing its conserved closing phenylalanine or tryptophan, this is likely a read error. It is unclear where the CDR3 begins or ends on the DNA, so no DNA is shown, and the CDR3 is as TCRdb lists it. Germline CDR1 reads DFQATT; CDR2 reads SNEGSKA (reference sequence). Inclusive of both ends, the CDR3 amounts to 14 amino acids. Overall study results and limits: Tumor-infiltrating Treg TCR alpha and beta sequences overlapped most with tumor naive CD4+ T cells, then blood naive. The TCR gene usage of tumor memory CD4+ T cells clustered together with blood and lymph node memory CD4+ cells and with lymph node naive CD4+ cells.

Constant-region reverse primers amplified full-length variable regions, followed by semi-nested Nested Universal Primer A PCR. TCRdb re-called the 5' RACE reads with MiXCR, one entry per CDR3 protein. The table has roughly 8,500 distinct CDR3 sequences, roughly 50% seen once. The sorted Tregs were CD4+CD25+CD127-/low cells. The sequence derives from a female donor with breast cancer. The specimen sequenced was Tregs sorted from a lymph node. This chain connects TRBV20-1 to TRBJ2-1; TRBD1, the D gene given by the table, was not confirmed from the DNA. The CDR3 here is CSAPGTDTPGELFL.